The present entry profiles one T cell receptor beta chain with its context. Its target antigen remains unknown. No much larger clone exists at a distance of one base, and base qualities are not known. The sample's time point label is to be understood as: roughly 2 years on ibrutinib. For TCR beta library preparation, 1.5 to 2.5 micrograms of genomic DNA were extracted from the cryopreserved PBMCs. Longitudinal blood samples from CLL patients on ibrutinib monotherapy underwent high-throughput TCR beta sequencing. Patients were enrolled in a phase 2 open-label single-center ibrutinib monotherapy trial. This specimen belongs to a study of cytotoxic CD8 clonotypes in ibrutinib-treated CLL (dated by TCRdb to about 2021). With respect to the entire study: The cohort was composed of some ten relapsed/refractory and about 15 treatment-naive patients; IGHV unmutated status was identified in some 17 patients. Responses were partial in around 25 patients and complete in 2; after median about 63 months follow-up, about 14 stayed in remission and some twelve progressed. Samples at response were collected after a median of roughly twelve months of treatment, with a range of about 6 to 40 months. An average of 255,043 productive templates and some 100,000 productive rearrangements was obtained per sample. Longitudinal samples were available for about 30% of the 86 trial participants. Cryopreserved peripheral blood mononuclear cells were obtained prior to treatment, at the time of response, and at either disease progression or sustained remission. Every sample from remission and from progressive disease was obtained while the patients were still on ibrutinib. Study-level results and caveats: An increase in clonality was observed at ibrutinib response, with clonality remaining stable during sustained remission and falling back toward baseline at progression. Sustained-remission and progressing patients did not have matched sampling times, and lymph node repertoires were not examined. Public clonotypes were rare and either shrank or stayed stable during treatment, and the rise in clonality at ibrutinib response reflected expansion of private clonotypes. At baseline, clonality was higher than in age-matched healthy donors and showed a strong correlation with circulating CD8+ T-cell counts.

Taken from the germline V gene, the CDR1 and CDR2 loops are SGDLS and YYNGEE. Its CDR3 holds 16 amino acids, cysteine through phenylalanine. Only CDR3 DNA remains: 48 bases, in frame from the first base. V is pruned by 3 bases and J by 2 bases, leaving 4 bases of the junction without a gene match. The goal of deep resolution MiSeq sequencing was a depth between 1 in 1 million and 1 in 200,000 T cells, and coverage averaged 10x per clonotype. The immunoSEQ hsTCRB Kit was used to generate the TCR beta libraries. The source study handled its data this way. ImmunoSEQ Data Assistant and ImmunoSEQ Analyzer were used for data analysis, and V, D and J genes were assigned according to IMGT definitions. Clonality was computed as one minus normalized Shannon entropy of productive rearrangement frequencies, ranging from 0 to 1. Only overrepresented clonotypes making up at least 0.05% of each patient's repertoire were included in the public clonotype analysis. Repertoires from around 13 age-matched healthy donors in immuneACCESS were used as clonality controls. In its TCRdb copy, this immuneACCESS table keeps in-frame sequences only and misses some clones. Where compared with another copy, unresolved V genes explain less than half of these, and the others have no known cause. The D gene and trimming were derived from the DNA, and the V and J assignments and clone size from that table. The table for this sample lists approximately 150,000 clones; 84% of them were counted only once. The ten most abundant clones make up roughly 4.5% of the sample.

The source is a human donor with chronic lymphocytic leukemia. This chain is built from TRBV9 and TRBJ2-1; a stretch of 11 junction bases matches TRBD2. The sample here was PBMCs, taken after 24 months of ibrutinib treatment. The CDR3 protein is CASSEGTSGAYNEQFF. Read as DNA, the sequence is TGTGCCAGCAGCGAGGGGACTAGCGGAGCCTACAATGAGCAGTTCTTC.